Sequencing of this TCR beta chain was carried out in a study of cytomegalovirus exposure and HLA in healthy donors. The study, taken as a whole, reports: Certain sequence variants were highly shared and formed a cluster, and this cluster was likely a sequencing artifact. In a later analysis, HLA-associated beta chains showed higher expansion and lower generation probabilities than comparable chains.

This CDR3 contains 15 residues. Germline CDR1 and CDR2: LNHNV and YYDKDF (reference sequence). Trimming left V 0 bases short and J 8 bases short, with 13 bases between. The PCR had 60 Vbeta and 13 Jbeta primers. Measured with immunoSEQ multiplex PCR; TCRdb has only the in-frame clones, and not every one. This table holds about 55,000 clones, roughly 82% found once. The count of this clone is one. The antigen is undetermined. This TCR derives from a man aged 30-40 years in good health and CMV-seronegative. This rearrangement joins TRBV15 to TRBJ1-4; perhaps TRBD1 as D (6 bases). Sequencing used PBMCs. In nucleotides, the CDR3 is TGTGCCACCAGCAGAGATCCAGGGGTTGGGGAAAAACTGTTTTTT. It is translated as CATSRDPGVGEKLFF.